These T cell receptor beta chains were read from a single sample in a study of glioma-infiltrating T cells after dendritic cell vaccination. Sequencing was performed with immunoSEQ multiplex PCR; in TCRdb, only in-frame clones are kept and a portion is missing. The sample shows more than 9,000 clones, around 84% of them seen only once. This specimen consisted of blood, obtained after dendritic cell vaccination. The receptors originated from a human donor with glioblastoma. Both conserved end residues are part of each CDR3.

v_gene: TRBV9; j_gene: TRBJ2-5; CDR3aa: CASSVGSGGGETQYF
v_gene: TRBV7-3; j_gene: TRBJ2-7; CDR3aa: CASSLGVGAASEQYF
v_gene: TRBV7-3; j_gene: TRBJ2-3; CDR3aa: CASSLRGSSTDTQYF
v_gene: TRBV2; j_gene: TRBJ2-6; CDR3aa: CASSERGGEAGANVLTF
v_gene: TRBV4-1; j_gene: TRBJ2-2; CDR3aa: CASSQDAGNTGELFF
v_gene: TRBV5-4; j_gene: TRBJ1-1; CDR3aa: CASSLVTGGSTEAFF
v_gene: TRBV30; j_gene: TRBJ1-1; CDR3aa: CAWHGHTNTEAFF
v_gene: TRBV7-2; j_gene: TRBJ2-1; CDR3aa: CASSLSPGQGEQFF
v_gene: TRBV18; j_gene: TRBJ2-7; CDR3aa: CASSPGDSSYEQYF
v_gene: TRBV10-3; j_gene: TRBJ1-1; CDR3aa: CATGLDRANTEAFF
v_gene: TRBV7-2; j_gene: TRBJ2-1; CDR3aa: CASSRGTGTISYNEQFF
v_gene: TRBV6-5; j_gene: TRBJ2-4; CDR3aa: CASSYSEGTGRVQYF
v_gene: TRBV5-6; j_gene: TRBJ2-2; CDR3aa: CASSHWTGGISGELFF
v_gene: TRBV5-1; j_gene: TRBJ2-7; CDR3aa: CASSHDRINYEQYF
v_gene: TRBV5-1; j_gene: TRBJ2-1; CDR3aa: CASDPGTGGDEQFF
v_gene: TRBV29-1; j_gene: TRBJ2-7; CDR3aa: CSVGTFGRLTYEQYF
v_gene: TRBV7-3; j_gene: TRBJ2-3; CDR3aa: CASSLGQATTAQYF
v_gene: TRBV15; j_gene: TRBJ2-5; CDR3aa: CATSRDEETQYF
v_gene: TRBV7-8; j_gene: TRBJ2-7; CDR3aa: CASSTGGLAEPYEQYF
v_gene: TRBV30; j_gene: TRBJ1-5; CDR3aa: CAWSSLGRGPTPQHF
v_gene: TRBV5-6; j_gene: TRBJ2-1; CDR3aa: CASSLTSGGVFYNEQFF
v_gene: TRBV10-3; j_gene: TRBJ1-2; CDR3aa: CATGPATGNTF
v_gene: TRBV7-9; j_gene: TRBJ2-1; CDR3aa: CASSPRGGVGFF
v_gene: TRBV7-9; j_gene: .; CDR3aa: CASSSSGRPYEQYF
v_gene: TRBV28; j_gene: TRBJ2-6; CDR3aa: CASSLLFSGANVLTF
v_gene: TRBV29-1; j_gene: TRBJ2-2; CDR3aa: CSGRLASNTGELFF
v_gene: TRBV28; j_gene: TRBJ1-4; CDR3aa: CASSRPSGGLGGGLFF